This T cell receptor (beta chain) was retrieved from a study of PD-1 blockade in classical Hodgkin lymphoma (dated by TCRdb to 2019 to 2021). Study-wide context: Nivolumab dosing was 3 mg/kg intravenously every 2 weeks, continuing until either disease progression or unacceptable toxicity. The study used CyTOF and TCR beta sequencing to define a peripheral blood immune signature of response to PD-1 blockade in classical Hodgkin lymphoma.

According to the study, the label for this sample's time point signals: cycle 4 day 1 (C4D1), after more than 5 weeks of nivolumab. All trial patients had relapsed after autologous stem cell transplantation, with cohorts A, B and C differing in prior brentuximab vedotin exposure. A total of approximately 51 patients with relapsed/refractory classical Hodgkin lymphoma made up the trial cohort, and each patient's best overall response was complete response, partial response or progressive disease. Single-agent nivolumab was administered to trial patients in the multi-cohort phase II CheckMate 205 trial. An independent review committee assessed best overall response by applying the 2007 International Working Group response criteria. Trial PBMCs were collected just before the start of nivolumab (C1D1) and during therapy at cycle 2 day 1 and cycle 4 day 1. Peripheral blood was collected in 8 mL Vacutainer Cell Preparation Tubes, from which PBMCs were isolated by centrifugation and then cryopreserved.

V gives up 2 bases and J gives up 1 base, and the segment between their germline ends measures 6 bases. CDR1 ENHRY and CDR2 SYGVKD were looked up in the germline V gene. The CDR3 measures 13 amino acids from cysteine to phenylalanine. CDR3 DNA only is kept here, 39 bases in frame from base 1. The Qiagen DNeasy kit was used to extract genomic DNA both from unsorted PBMCs and from the negatively selected CD4+ and CD8+ fractions. TCR beta CDR3 regions were amplified by immunoSEQ multiplex PCR using primers annealing to V and J segments. A synthetic immune receptor repertoire was used to minimize amplification bias, and any remaining bias was removed computationally after sequencing. The original methods were these. Repertoire diversity was quantified as the Shannon entropy index using custom Python scripts. Unsorted, CD4+ and CD8+ repertoires were examined separately, except in combined analyses, for which CD4+ and CD8+ sequences were merged in silico. Clonal expansion was defined as a frequency increase of at least 2-fold after treatment compared with C1D1, and clones undetected at baseline were assigned a pseudocount of 0.5. Singleton clones were defined as clones with 0 or 1 copy at C1D1, and non-singleton clones were defined as clones with 2 or more copies. Clones expanded in unsorted samples were assigned a CD4+, CD8+ or unknown annotation through matching of protein sequences in sorted samples from the same patient. Wilcoxon tests were applied to paired samples to test diversity changes from C1D1 to C4D1. TCRdb holds this immuneACCESS table with in-frame rearrangements only. Some clones are missing; in checked studies, unresolved V genes explain under half, and the rest has no known cause. Clonal size and the V and J genes are those of that table, whereas D and trimming came from the DNA. In this sample the table shows roughly 100,000 clones, roughly 91% of which occur a single time. The ten largest clones represent approximately 2% of the sample.

Results and caveats for the whole study, not just this receptor: CD4+ but not CD8+ TCR diversity rose significantly by C4D1 (p=0.0027 vs p=0.16), most apparent in complete responders (p=0.02). Lower diversity was observed in patients in whom nivolumab was started less than 1 year after ASCT, and these patients were excluded from later analyses so that confounding by immune reconstitution would be avoided. The study was limited to a single clinical trial cohort, and causes of repertoire differences, possibly disease activity or prior therapy, remained undefined. Trial patients achieving complete response had baseline diversity similar to newly diagnosed patients, whereas partial responders and progressors had significantly lower diversity. Baseline TCR diversity was reported to be lower in newly diagnosed patients than in healthy donors, and even lower in relapsed/refractory patients.

Note on this clone: This clone's antigen is unknown. It has no much larger one-base neighbor in the sample; base qualities were not kept.

The sample consisted of peripheral blood mononuclear cells (PBMCs), taken before the fourth cycle of nivolumab. Recombination joined TRBV10-3 with TRBJ2-7, and possibly TRBD1, on 6 matching bases. The sequence derives from a human donor with classical Hodgkin lymphoma. The sequenced DNA is TGTGCCATCAGTGAGACAGGGTCCTACGAGCAGTACTTC. It codes for CAISETGSYEQYF.